The 26 T cell receptor beta chains below were found in one sample sequenced in a study of CD8 T cells in Susac syndrome. The RNA, 0.5 to 1 ug, was put through reverse transcription using random hexamers. TCRdb re-called the immunoSEQ multiplex PCR reads through MiXCR, storing one row per CDR3 protein. The sample has about 140,000 distinct CDR3 sequences, just under 95% seen once. Sample: CD4+ T cells from PBMCs. Receptors originate from a human donor with Susac syndrome.

The gene calls are TRBV5-1 and TRBJ2-6; no definite D call. Trimming took 4 bases from V and 2 from J, leaving 7 bases between them. The CDR3 is made up of 14 amino acids. Per the germline V gene, CDR1 is SGHRS and CDR2 is YFSETQ. The CDR3 bases are TGCGCCAGCAGCCCACCAACTGGGGCCAACGTCCTGACTTTC. Translated: CASSPPTGANVLTF.

This sequence joins TRBV15 and TRBJ1-2; D is perhaps TRBD1 (6 bases). The germline V gene encodes CDR1 LNHNV and CDR2 YYDKDF (reference sequence). The CDR3 runs to 14 residues. The ends were cut back, 6 bases at V and 3 bases at J, with 14 bases in the middle. The CDR3 DNA is TGTGCCACCAGTCACCGGGGGGCGGACTATGGCTACACCTTC. Translated: CATSHRGADYGYTF.

This clonotype turned up a few times. The chain has TRBV6-1 and TRBJ2-2; D possibly corresponds to TRBD1 (5 bases). This CDR3 region has 12 residues. V was pared by 6 bases and J by 6 bases, with 8 bases between. The germline V gene encodes CDR1 MNHNS and CDR2 SASEGT. This CDR3 reads CASRDSSGELFF. The DNA of the CDR3 is TGTGCCAGCAGAGACAGTTCCGGGGAGCTGTTTTTT.

The chain is built from TRBV14 and TRBJ1-5; the D is unclear. Per germline, CDR1 SGHDN and CDR2 FVKESK. The CDR3 loop spans 14 amino acids. The V gene lost 1 base and the J gene lost 5 bases, with 9 bases spanning the gap. The CDR3 protein is CASSQAGTYQPQHF. CDR3 DNA sequence: TGTGCCAGCAGCCAAGCGGGTACTTATCAGCCCCAGCATTTT.

The chain links TRBV28 to TRBJ2-5; 9 nucleotides match TRBD2. V dropped 7 bases and J dropped 2; count of bases not matched to a gene: 5. This CDR3 has 14 amino acids. Germline loops: CDR1 MDHEN, CDR2 SYDVKM. The CDR3 here is CASTIAGAQETQYF. CDR3 nucleotides: TGTGCCAGCACCATAGCGGGGGCTCAAGAGACCCAGTACTTC.

This clonotype was seen just once. This rearrangement joins TRBV12-3 or TRBV12-4 to TRBJ2-6; the D is unclear. Trimming pared 6 bases from V and 3 bases from J, leaving 12 bases between. CDR3 length: 15 amino acids. In DNA, the CDR3 is TGTGCCAGCAGCCCTACTATTAATGGGGCCAACGTCCTGACTTTC. Protein product: CASSPTINGANVLTF.

This chain uses TRBV20-1 with TRBJ1-1, with TRBD1 identical over 7 bases. Germline V gives CDR1 DFQATT, CDR2 SNEGSKA (reference sequence). The V gene end was trimmed by 4 bases and the J gene end by 0 bases; junction bases not matched to a gene: 5. The CDR3 length is 14 residues. As DNA, the CDR3 is TGCAGTGCTAAGACAGGGCCGATGAACACTGAAGCTTTCTTT. It translates to CSAKTGPMNTEAFF.

The gene calls are TRBV24-1 and TRBJ2-5, with 11 bases fitting TRBD1. This CDR3 contains 15 residues. Trimming removed 3 bases from V and 4 bases from J; junction bases left unmatched: 3. Germline CDR1 is KGHDR and CDR2 is SFDVKD. CDR3 protein: CATSDGQGAGETQYF. The CDR3 DNA sequence: TGTGCCACCAGTGATGGACAGGGGGCGGGAGAGACCCAGTACTTC.

DNA of the CDR3: TGCAGTGCTAGGGGTCGGGAAACCTACAATGAGCAGTTCTTC. Translated, it gives CSARGRETYNEQFF. The chain has TRBV20-1 and TRBJ2-1; tentatively, D is TRBD2 (5 bases). Germline V CDR1 and CDR2: DFQATT, SNEGSKA (reference sequence). CDR3 length equals 14 residues. The ends were cut back, 3 bases at V and 2 bases at J, with 11 bases in the middle.

The chain employs TRBV25-1 and TRBJ1-3; 8 bases fit TRBD1. Germline assignment: CDR1 MGHDK and CDR2 SYGVNS. This CDR3 region has 15 residues. V gave up 7 bases and J gave up 2 bases; unmatched junction bases: 7. CDR3 bases: TGTGCCAGCACTCCGGACAGGGTGACTGGAAACACCATATATTTT. This sequence encodes CASTPDRVTGNTIYF. The full variable domain, with the rest looked up from reference TRBV25-1 and TRBJ1-3, is EADIYQTPRYLVIGTGKKITLECSQTMGHDKMYWYQQDPGMELHLIHYSYGVNSTEKGDLSSESTVSRIRTEHFPLTLESARPSHTSQYLCASTPDRVTGNTIYFGEGSWLTVV.

The chain combines TRBV5-1 with TRBJ2-4, with TRBD1 matching 11 bases. The germline V gene has CDR1 SGHRS and CDR2 YFSETQ. With 4 bases clipped from V and 3 bases from J, the junction kept 3 bases outside the gene matches. The CDR3 consists of 15 residues. CDR3 amino acids: CASSVGQGDKNIQYF. The CDR3 nucleotides are TGCGCCAGCAGCGTGGGACAGGGGGACAAAAACATTCAGTACTTC.

The J gene is TRBJ2-1, the V gene TRBV20-1, with D uncertain. The length of the CDR3 is 13 residues. In germline, CDR1 is DFQATT, CDR2 SNEGSKA (reference sequence). The V and J ends lost 5 bases and 7 bases respectively, with 15 bases between them. The CDR3 DNA is TGCAGTGCTGCGGAAGGGATGAAAAATGAGCAGTTCTTC. Its translation is CSAAEGMKNEQFF.

The V and J genes are TRBV28 and TRBJ1-1; 8 nucleotides agree with TRBD1. The CDR3 runs 15 residues. V lost 9 bases and J lost 1; bases outside the gene matches: 10. CDR1 MDHEN and CDR2 SYDVKM come from the germline V gene. Written as DNA, the CDR3 is TGTGCCAGTCGCGAATGGACAGGGCCGAACACTGAAGCTTTCTTT. Protein sequence: CASREWTGPNTEAFF. Complete variable domain (other parts from reference TRBV28 and TRBJ1-1): DVKVTQSSRYLVKRTGEKVFLECVQDMDHENMFWYRQDPGLGLRLIYFSYDVKMKEKGDIPEGYSVSREKKERFSLILESASTNQTSMYLCASREWTGPNTEAFFGQGTRLTVV.

The chain combines TRBV15 with TRBJ1-1; no clear D. The CDR3 is 14 amino acids. The ends were cut back, 5 bases at V and 4 bases at J, with 14 bases in the middle. Germline assignment: CDR1 LNHNV and CDR2 YYDKDF (reference sequence). The CDR3 loop is CATSAQTSGTEAFF. DNA for the CDR3: TGTGCCACCAGCGCACAGACCTCGGGCACTGAAGCTTTCTTT. Together with reference TRBV15 and TRBJ1-1, the CDR3 gives the full variable domain: DAMVIQNPRYQVTQFGKPVTLSCSQTLNHNVMYWYQQKSSQAPKLLFHYYDKDFNNEADTPDNFQSRRPNTSFCFLDIRSPGLGDTAMYLCATSAQTSGTEAFFGQGTRLTVV.

CDR3 sequence: CAWRAQGNYGYTF. The CDR3 coding sequence is TGTGCCTGGAGGGCACAGGGAAACTATGGCTACACCTTC. The chain links TRBV30 to TRBJ1-2; D perhaps matches TRBD1 (6 bases). The CDR3 extends over 13 amino acids. CDR1 is GTSNPN, CDR2 SVGIG, per germline (reference sequence). Trimming shortened V by 3 bases and J by 2 bases, and 10 bases separated the two germline ends.

The V call is TRBV20-1, the J call TRBJ1-6, with D unclear. CDR3 size: 15 residues. Germline V gene data show CDR1 as DFQATT and CDR2 as SNEGSKA (reference sequence). V gave up 3 bases and J gave up 10 bases, with 19 bases separating them. CDR3 in DNA: TGCAGTGCTAGTGAGGGCCAGCTACTCGTATCACCCCTCCACTTT. Residues: CSASEGQLLVSPLHF.

V and J are TRBV6-5 and TRBJ1-6, with D unclear. The CDR3 runs 12 residues. CDR1 and CDR2 (germline): MNHEY, SVGAGI. V lost 2 bases to trimming and J lost 10 bases, with 6 bases between them. The CDR3 loop reads CASSYRESPLHF. DNA for the CDR3: TGTGCCAGCAGTTACAGGGAATCACCCCTCCACTTT.

This chain links TRBV20-1 with TRBJ2-2; D unclear. Germline V CDR1 and CDR2: DFQATT, SNEGSKA (reference sequence). This CDR3 region has 12 residues. The CDR3 protein is CSATVNTGELFF. DNA of the CDR3: TGCAGCGCGACTGTGAACACCGGGGAGCTGTTTTTT.

This clonotype came up a few times. The chain combines TRBV11-1 with TRBJ2-7; D not resolved. Germline CDR1 SGHAT, CDR2 FQDESV (reference sequence). V lost 3 bases, J lost 5 bases, and 5 bases lay in between. The CDR3 spans 11 residues. The CDR3 nucleotides read TGTGCCAGCAGCTTTGGCGACGAGCAGTACTTC. It codes for CASSFGDEQYF.

The chain joins TRBV5-1 to TRBJ2-3; D may correspond to TRBD1 or TRBD2 (5 bases each). Trimming stripped 2 bases from V and 1 base from J, with 11 bases between. The CDR3 runs 15 residues. CDR1 and CDR2 from the germline V gene are SGHRS and YFSETQ. The CDR3 sequence: CASSFGRGGTDTQYF. The CDR3 coding sequence is TGCGCCAGCAGCTTTGGAAGGGGAGGCACAGATACGCAGTATTTT.

This chain uses TRBV12-3 or TRBV12-4 with TRBJ2-5; 8 bases are shared with TRBD1. V gave up 6 bases and J gave up 5 bases; unmatched junction bases: 8. The CDR3 spans 14 residues. The CDR3 DNA sequence: TGTGCCAGCAGCGACAGGGGTTCGGGGGAGACCCAGTACTTC. Its translation: CASSDRGSGETQYF.

The chain joins TRBV20-1 to TRBJ1-4; 9 bases map to TRBD1. The CDR3 loop spans 15 amino acids. V lost 5 bases, J lost 7 bases, and 11 bases stayed unmatched. Per germline, CDR1 DFQATT and CDR2 SNEGSKA (reference sequence). The CDR3 DNA reads as TGCAGTGCTCGCTCACCGGGACAGGGTGGTGAAAAACTGTTTTTT. It yields the protein CSARSPGQGGEKLFF.

V is TRBV12-3 or TRBV12-4 and J is TRBJ2-1; 7 bases agree with TRBD2. The CDR3 contains 15 residues. J gave up 7 bases and V 6 bases, and 12 bases lay outside the gene matches. In DNA, the CDR3 is TGTGCCAGCAGCCCTGCGTCCGGGGGGTGGAATGAGCAGTTCTTC. This gives the protein CASSPASGGWNEQFF.

The rearrangement uses TRBV30 and TRBJ1-6, with a tentative D call TRBD1 (6 bases). V lost 0 bases to trimming and J lost 10 bases, with 10 bases between them. The length of the CDR3 is 13 residues. Germline CDR1 reads GTSNPN; CDR2 reads SVGIG (reference sequence). The CDR3 sequence: CAWSVRGNSPLHF. The CDR3 DNA reads TGTGCCTGGAGTGTCAGGGGAAACTCACCCCTCCACTTT. Supplemented by reference TRBV30 and TRBJ1-6, the full variable domain reads SQTIHQWPATLVQPVGSPLSLECTVEGTSNPNLYWYRQAAGRGLQLLFYSVGIGQISSEVPQNLSASRPQDRQFILSSKKLLLSDSGFYLCAWSVRGNSPLHFGNGTRLTVT.

V is TRBV29-1 and J is TRBJ1-2; D is unresolved. Between the trimmed V and J ends, which lost 0 bases and 8 bases, there was a span of 13 bases. The germline V gene has CDR1 SQVTM and CDR2 ANQGSEA. This CDR3 spans 13 amino acids. CDR3 nucleotide sequence: TGCAGCGTTGAAGAAAATATGGGGAAAGGCTACACCTTC. As protein: CSVEENMGKGYTF.

The chain is built from TRBV7-2 and TRBJ2-7, with D possibly being TRBD2 (6 bases). The CDR3 totals 14 residues. Germline lookup yields CDR1 SGHTA and CDR2 FQGNSA. V lost 3 bases and J lost 4, with 13 bases in between. CDR3 DNA sequence: TGTGCCAGCAGCTTGTTCAGTAGCGGATACGAGCAGTACTTC. Its translation: CASSLFSSGYEQYF.